The 29 T cell receptor beta chains below all came from one sample that was sequenced in a study of blood T cell repertoires in COVID-19. The method was immunoSEQ multiplex PCR; TCRdb's version includes in-frame clones alone and lacks a portion of them. The data show more than 70,000 clones, with 86% seen just once and approximately 22% held by the top ten. Sequenced sample: peripheral blood. These receptors were taken from a woman aged 80 or over in a cohort sampled during active or convalescent COVID-19.

This rearrangement joins TRBV9 to TRBJ2-2; maybe TRBD2 (5 bases). This CDR3 comprises 12 residues. Germline assignment: CDR1 SGDLS and CDR2 YYNGEE. V was trimmed by 7 bases and J by 7 bases, leaving 11 bases between them. The CDR3 coding sequence is TGTGCCAGCGCTAGGGCGGGCGGGGAGCTGTTTTTT. Residues: CASARAGGELFF.

The chain employs TRBV10-2 and TRBJ2-7; D possibly corresponds to TRBD2 (6 bases). This CDR3 spans 12 amino acids. The V gene's germline CDR1 is WSHSY and CDR2 SAAADI. The V and J ends lost 2 bases and 6 bases respectively, with 8 bases between them. In nucleotides, the CDR3 is TGCGCCAGCAGTGAGACCGGGGGCGAGCAGTACTTC. Amino acid sequence: CASSETGGEQYF.

This rearrangement joins TRBV10-3 to TRBJ1-6; weak D call: TRBD1 (5 bases). Germline CDR1 is ENHRY and CDR2 is SYGVKD. With 10 bases removed from V and 8 bases from J, the gap between germline ends came to 18 bases. This CDR3 has 14 residues. CDR3 region: CASQNRNDYSPLHF. CDR3 coding DNA: TGTGCCAGCCAAAACAGGAATGATTATTCACCCCTCCACTTT.

The chain recombines TRBV5-1 with TRBJ2-1; 8 bases fit TRBD2. This CDR3 region has 15 residues. After removal of 4 bases from V and 4 bases from J, the junction contained 7 bases not matched to a gene. The V gene's germline CDR1 is SGHRS and CDR2 YFSETQ. The CDR3 region has the DNA TGCGCCAGCAGCCTCCGACTAGCGTCTTACAATGAGCAGTTCTTC. It yields the protein CASSLRLASYNEQFF. Based on the CDR3 plus reference TRBV5-1 and TRBJ2-1, the full variable domain is KAGVTQTPRYLIKTRGQQVTLSCSPISGHRSVSWYQQTPGQGLQFLFEYFSETQRNKGNFPGRFSGRQFSNSRSEMNVSTLELGDSALYLCASSLRLASYNEQFFGPGTRLTVL.

As regards this clone: The same CDR3 arises from other DNA sequences in this sample as well. The V and J genes are TRBV3-1 (or the pseudogene TRBV3-2) and TRBJ2-5; 11 nucleotides line up with TRBD2. V trimming: 4 bases; J trimming: 2 bases; junction bases outside the gene matches: 6. The CDR3 is 16 amino acids. Per the germline V gene, CDR1 is LGHDT and CDR2 is YNNKEL (reference sequence). This chain's CDR3 is CASSPRLAGLQETQYF. The CDR3 region has the DNA TGTGCCAGCAGCCCCAGACTAGCGGGGCTACAAGAGACCCAGTACTTC.

The rearrangement joins TRBV28 to TRBJ2-5; weak D call: TRBD2 (5 bases). CDR3 size: 13 residues. Trimming took off 1 base at V and 2 bases at J, with 5 bases between the two ends. Per germline, CDR1 MDHEN and CDR2 SYDVKM. DNA for the CDR3: TGTGCCAGCAGTTTATCGGGGCAAGAGACCCAGTACTTC. Translated, it gives CASSLSGQETQYF. The whole variable domain, remainder taken from reference TRBV28 and TRBJ2-5, is DVKVTQSSRYLVKRTGEKVFLECVQDMDHENMFWYRQDPGLGLRLIYFSYDVKMKEKGDIPEGYSVSREKKERFSLILESASTNQTSMYLCASSLSGQETQYFGPGTRLLVL.

The chain recombines TRBV7-9 with TRBJ2-7; 10 bases match TRBD2. V dropped 6 bases and J dropped 1; count of bases not matched to a gene: 6. This CDR3 is 15 amino acids long. The V gene's germline CDR1 is SEHNR and CDR2 FQNEAQ (reference sequence). Here the CDR3 reads CASRQGLAESYEQYF. As DNA, the CDR3 is TGTGCCAGCAGACAAGGACTAGCGGAATCCTACGAGCAGTACTTC.

This sequence joins TRBV7-2 and TRBJ1-1; a possible D gene is TRBD1 (6 bases). CDR1 is SGHTA, CDR2 FQGNSA, per germline. Trimming shortened V by 5 bases and J by 4 bases, and 17 bases separated the two germline ends. The CDR3 is 15 amino acids. CDR3 in amino acids: CASSPLAQGSTEAFF. In nucleotides, the CDR3 is TGTGCCAGCAGCCCCCTAGCACAGGGCAGCACTGAAGCTTTCTTT.

The rearrangement uses TRBV5-1 and TRBJ2-7, with 7 bases identical to TRBD2. The ends lost 5 bases at V and 2 bases at J; junction bases unmatched: 10. The germline V gene has CDR1 SGHRS and CDR2 YFSETQ. This CDR3 comprises 15 residues. CDR3 bases: TGCGCCAGCAGGCAAGCTAGCGGTAAAACCTACGAGCAGTACTTC. Translated: CASRQASGKTYEQYF.

The genes are TRBV27 and TRBJ2-1, with 9 bases fitting TRBD1. The V gene end was trimmed by 3 bases and the J gene end by 3 bases; junction bases not matched to a gene: 6. The V gene's germline CDR1 is MNHEY and CDR2 SMNVEV (reference sequence). The CDR3 sequence is 16 residues long. The CDR3 region is CASSFALTGGYNEQFF. CDR3 nucleotides: TGTGCCAGCAGTTTCGCTCTGACAGGGGGCTACAATGAGCAGTTCTTC.

This clone appeared a single time. The CDR3 region is CASSVSSVGTEAFF. The CDR3, as DNA: TGTGCCAGCAGCGTTTCCTCGGTCGGGACTGAAGCTTTCTTT. The chain recombines TRBV9 with TRBJ1-1; D unclear. The CDR3 is made up of 14 amino acids. Trimming took 2 bases from V and 5 from J, leaving 13 bases between them. CDR1 is SGDLS, CDR2 YYNGEE, per germline.

This chain connects TRBV5-1 to TRBJ1-2; D may be TRBD1 (6 bases). CDR1 is SGHRS, CDR2 YFSETQ, per germline. The CDR3 is 13 residues long. Trimming left V 4 bases short and J 5 bases short, with 12 bases between. The CDR3 DNA reads as TGCGCCAGCAGCCGGGACACGACGTATGGCTACACCTTC. Its translation is CASSRDTTYGYTF.

This chain joins TRBV2 and TRBJ2-7; 10 bases map to TRBD2. V trimming: 8 bases; J trimming: 3 bases; junction bases outside the gene matches: 13. CDR3 length: 16 residues. Germline CDR1 reads SNHLY; CDR2 reads FYNNEI. The CDR3 nucleotides read TGTGCCAGCTCCGGACTAGCGGTTATATCCTACTACGAGCAGTACTTC. As protein: CASSGLAVISYYEQYF.

V usage is TRBV3-1 (or the pseudogene TRBV3-2) and J usage is TRBJ1-1; the D gene is possibly TRBD1 (5 bases). V lost 2 bases and J lost 6, with 13 bases in between. The CDR3 is made up of 14 amino acids. CDR1 is LGHDT and CDR2 is YNNKEL in the germline V gene (reference sequence). The CDR3 DNA follows: TGTGCCAGCAGCCAAAGGAACGGAGGGGCTGAAGCTTTCTTT. It is translated as CASSQRNGGAEAFF.

Only one count was recorded for this clone. The chain joins TRBV6-6 to TRBJ1-1; TRBD1 matches 8 bases. This CDR3 contains 18 residues. The germline gives CDR1 MNHNY, CDR2 SVGAGI (reference sequence). Trimming removed 6 bases from V and 4 bases from J; junction bases left unmatched: 19. The CDR3 region is CASSRPSQGATVSTEAFF. The CDR3 coding sequence is TGTGCCAGCAGCCGACCCAGCCAGGGGGCTACGGTGAGCACTGAAGCTTTCTTT.

The CDR3 coding sequence is TGCGCCAGCAGTGAGGCGGGGACTAGCGGGAGTAGGTTCGATGAGCAGTTCTTC. Its protein product is CASSEAGTSGSRFDEQFF. The chain is built from TRBV10-2 and TRBJ2-1; 14 nucleotides line up with TRBD2. The CDR3 loop spans 18 amino acids. V was clipped by 2 bases and J by 8 bases; unmatched bases: 11. Germline assignment: CDR1 WSHSY and CDR2 SAAADI.

The chain is built from TRBV5-8 and TRBJ2-7; 8 bases map to TRBD2. The trim removed 4 bases at V and 4 bases at J, leaving 10 bases unmatched. The CDR3 extends over 15 amino acids. Germline CDR1 and CDR2: SGHTS and YDEGEE. The CDR3 DNA reads as TGTGCCAGCAGCCTAAGGCGGGGGGCACAATACGAGCAGTACGTC. Translation: CASSLRRGAQYEQYV.

A note on this clone: Relative to the germline gene, one junction end is altered; a read error may explain this. J is TRBJ2-2 and V is TRBV2; D is perhaps TRBD1 or TRBD2 (5 bases each). The CDR3 has 12 amino acids. Germline CDR1 SNHLY, CDR2 FYNNEI. The CDR3 sequence: CASSEGERELFF. CDR3 sequence (DNA): TGTGCCAGCAGCGAAGGGGAGCGGGAGCTGTTTTTT.

The chain couples TRBV28 to TRBJ1-6, with 7 positions matching TRBD1. Germline V gene lookup returns CDR1 MDHEN and CDR2 SYDVKM. The CDR3 is made up of 15 amino acids. V shed 7 bases and J 7 bases; nucleotides not matched to a gene: 10. CDR3 amino acids: CASTPGQTINSPLHF. For the CDR3, the DNA is TGTGCCAGCACCCCGGGACAGACAATAAATTCACCCCTCCACTTT. The complete variable domain, with remaining parts taken from reference TRBV28 and TRBJ1-6, reads DVKVTQSSRYLVKRTGEKVFLECVQDMDHENMFWYRQDPGLGLRLIYFSYDVKMKEKGDIPEGYSVSREKKERFSLILESASTNQTSMYLCASTPGQTINSPLHFGNGTRLTVT.

V is TRBV29-1 and J is TRBJ2-5, with TRBD2 as a possible D gene (5 bases). The ends were cut back, 0 bases at V and 8 bases at J, with 13 bases in the middle. The CDR3 contains 13 residues. Germline CDR1 reads SQVTM; CDR2 reads ANQGSEA. CDR3 in amino acids: CSVEDGAGGTQYF. In DNA, the CDR3 is TGCAGCGTTGAAGACGGCGCGGGTGGAACCCAGTACTTC.

The chain uses TRBV19 and TRBJ1-2; 7 nucleotides agree with TRBD1. After removal of 4 bases from V and 2 bases from J, the junction contained 4 bases not matched to a gene. The CDR3 totals 14 residues. CDR1 LNHDA and CDR2 SQIVND come from the germline V gene (reference sequence). The CDR3 DNA follows: TGTGCCAGTAGTACTCGGGACAGAAACTATGGCTACACCTTC. This translates into CASSTRDRNYGYTF.

V gene TRBV6-5 combines with J gene TRBJ2-3; 14 bases match TRBD2. The CDR3 has 15 amino acids. The germline V gene encodes CDR1 MNHEY and CDR2 SVGAGI. V shed 5 bases and J 7 bases; nucleotides not matched to a gene: 5. DNA of the CDR3: TGTGCCAGCAGTCCGGGACTAGCGGGAGCGAATACGCAGTATTTT. Translating gives CASSPGLAGANTQYF.

DNA of the CDR3: TGTGCCAGCAGTGAAAGTAAAGCGGGAGGCTTCTACAATGAGCAGTTCTTC. The encoded protein is CASSESKAGGFYNEQFF. The chain recombines TRBV25-1 with TRBJ2-1; 9 positions agree with TRBD2. The CDR3 runs to 17 residues. V trimming: 2 bases; J trimming: 3 bases; junction bases outside the gene matches: 8. CDR1 is MGHDK, CDR2 SYGVNS, per germline.

The chain has TRBV21-1 and TRBJ2-1; the DNA was not compared with TRBD2, the D call given in the table. TRBV21-1 is a pseudogene locus. The CDR3 is 18 residues long. CDR3 region: CASSKAPKAGGPGNEQFF. CDR3 bases: TGTGCCAGCAGCAAAGCCCCCAAGGCGGGAGGGCCCGGTAATGAGCAGTTCTTC.

V usage is TRBV7-2 and J usage is TRBJ2-2; no reliable D call. Germline CDR1 is SGHTA and CDR2 is FQGNSA. V lost 3 bases to trimming and J lost 0 bases, with 8 bases between them. This CDR3 has 15 amino acids. The CDR3 coding sequence is TGTGCCAGCAGCTTGCGGATCGCGAACACCGGGGAGCTGTTTTTT. Translated, it gives CASSLRIANTGELFF.

V and J are TRBV7-2 and TRBJ2-7; D not resolved. CDR1 is SGHTA, CDR2 FQGNSA, per germline. Between the trimmed V and J ends, which lost 3 bases and 3 bases, there was a span of 6 bases. The CDR3 is made up of 12 amino acids. CDR3 in DNA: TGTGCCAGCAGCTTCCCCTACTACGAGCAGTACTTC. Translating it yields CASSFPYYEQYF. The full variable domain, completed using reference TRBV7-2 and TRBJ2-7, is GAGVSQSPSNKVTEKGKDVELRCDPISGHTALYWYRQSLGQGLEFLIYFQGNSAPDKSGLPSDRFSAERTGGSVSTLTIQRTQQEDSAVYLCASSFPYYEQYFGPGTRLTVT.

The gene calls are TRBV5-1 and TRBJ1-2; no firm D call. The CDR3 has 16 residues. Germline CDR1 reads SGHRS; CDR2 reads YFSETQ. Trimming took 0 bases from V and 6 from J, leaving 18 bases between them. The CDR3 here is CASSLAGSPIGNGYTF. The DNA of the CDR3 is TGCGCCAGCAGCTTGGCCGGGAGCCCAATAGGGAATGGCTACACCTTC.

This chain uses TRBV20-1 with TRBJ1-2; TRBD1 aligns across 8 bases. CDR1 is DFQATT, CDR2 SNEGSKA, per germline (reference sequence). The CDR3 consists of 11 residues. CDR3 loop: CRATGVYGYTF. In nucleotides, the CDR3 is TGCAGAGCGACAGGGGTTTATGGCTACACCTTC.

The sample holds one count of this clone. This sequence joins TRBV5-1 and TRBJ1-6; TRBD1 agrees at 8 bases. The CDR3 spans 16 residues. V lost 0 bases, J lost 10 bases, and 9 bases stayed unmatched. Germline V CDR1 and CDR2: SGHRS, YFSETQ. DNA of the CDR3: TGCGCCAGCAGCTTGGAGGTCGGACAGGGCAGGTCACCCCTCCACTTT. This encodes CASSLEVGQGRSPLHF.